A single sample gave rise to the 6 T cell receptor beta chains below, sequenced in a study of T cell changes during pregnancy in multiple sclerosis. The assay was immunoSEQ multiplex PCR, and TCRdb's table has in-frame clones only and misses some. The sample gives roughly 73,000 clones, more than 80% of which show up once; approximately 2.1% is in the top ten. The material sequenced was peripheral blood, taken in the second trimester of pregnancy. All receptors come from a female donor in good health, enrolled as a control in a pregnancy study.

A few counts support this clone. This sequence joins TRBV6-5 and TRBJ1-1, with a possible D match to TRBD1 (5 bases). The CDR3 is 11 residues long. Germline V CDR1 and CDR2: MNHEY, SVGAGI. V lost 6 bases to trimming and J lost 8 bases, with 10 bases between them. As DNA, the CDR3 is TGTGCCAGCAGCACTGACAGCGAAGCTTTCTTT. It encodes CASSTDSEAFF.

This chain uses TRBV10-3 with TRBJ1-1, with D possibly matching TRBD1 (5 bases). The CDR3 is 15 amino acids. The V gene's germline CDR1 is ENHRY and CDR2 SYGVKD. Trimming shortened V by 0 bases and J by 3 bases, and 11 bases separated the two germline ends. The DNA of the CDR3 is TGTGCCATCAGTGAGTCGGCAGGGATGGACACTGAAGCTTTCTTT. It specifies CAISESAGMDTEAFF.

This clone was picked up one time. The V gene is TRBV7-9, the J gene TRBJ1-2, with a tentative D call TRBD1 (5 bases). CDR1 is SEHNR, CDR2 FQNEAQ, per germline (reference sequence). V dropped 5 bases and J dropped 4 bases, with 8 bases sitting between them. The CDR3 spans 12 residues. The CDR3 spells CASSGGVYGYTF. The CDR3, as DNA: TGTGCCAGCAGCGGGGGGGTCTATGGCTACACCTTC.

The V and J genes are TRBV10-3 and TRBJ2-7; D unclear. This CDR3 has 14 amino acids. Trimming removed 7 bases at V and 6 bases at J, with 19 bases between. Germline loops: CDR1 ENHRY, CDR2 SYGVKD. CDR3 sequence (DNA): TGTGCCATCAAGTCGCAGGATTCCTTGTCCGAGCAGTACTTC. This gives the protein CAIKSQDSLSEQYF.

The rearrangement uses TRBV7-9 and TRBJ2-3; TRBD2 aligns across 10 bases. V lost 5 bases and J lost 7; bases outside the gene matches: 9. The CDR3 is 15 amino acids. CDR1 SEHNR and CDR2 FQNEAQ come from the germline V gene (reference sequence). CDR3 nucleotides: TGTGCCAGCAGCCCCGAACTAGCGGGAAGGAATACGCAGTATTTT. This translates into CASSPELAGRNTQYF.

In this sample, this clone turned up a few times. The V call is TRBV28, the J call TRBJ2-1; possible D gene TRBD1, 6 bases. Germline lookup yields CDR1 MDHEN and CDR2 SYDVKM. This CDR3 is built from 14 residues. V was clipped by 2 bases and J by 8 bases, with 13 bases between them. The DNA for the CDR3 is TGTGCCAGCAGTTTAACCCAGGGGAGAGATGAGCAGTTCTTC. As protein: CASSLTQGRDEQFF.